The 28 T cell receptor beta chains in this list originate from one sample, sequenced in a study of blood T cell repertoires in COVID-19. Profiling relied on immunoSEQ multiplex PCR, and the TCRdb table lists in-frame clones only, not all of them. This sample has approximately 110,000 clones, with 85% to 90% found just once. Sequencing input: peripheral blood. These receptors were taken from a human donor in a cohort sampled during active COVID-19.

CDR3 sequence reads: CSVGHRANTEAFF. The CDR3 DNA follows: TGCAGCGTTGGGCACAGGGCAAACACTGAAGCTTTCTTT. The gene calls are TRBV29-1 and TRBJ1-1; tentative D call: TRBD1 (6 bases). Germline values: CDR1 SQVTM, CDR2 ANQGSEA. The V gene lost 4 bases and the J gene lost 2 bases, with 11 bases spanning the gap. The CDR3 is 13 residues long.

This chain joins TRBV15 and TRBJ2-7, with 7 bases identical to TRBD2. CDR1 LNHNV and CDR2 YYDKDF come from the germline V gene (reference sequence). After removal of 5 bases from V and 5 bases from J, the junction contained 15 bases not matched to a gene. The CDR3 loop spans 16 amino acids. The CDR3 coding sequence is TGTGCCACCAGCGGGGGGGGAGACGGCCCGCGCCACGAGCAGTACTTC. Its translation: CATSGGGDGPRHEQYF.

The V and J genes are TRBV25-1 and TRBJ2-5; TRBD1 is a possible D gene (6 bases). The V end lost 1 base, the J end lost 6 bases, and 15 bases lay between the germline ends. In germline, CDR1 is MGHDK, CDR2 SYGVNS. The CDR3 runs to 15 residues. CDR3 in DNA: TGTGCCAGCAGTGAATTGCATGCAGGGGTAAAGACCCAGTACTTC. Its translation is CASSELHAGVKTQYF. Drawing the rest from reference TRBV25-1 and TRBJ2-5, the complete variable domain is EADIYQTPRYLVIGTGKKITLECSQTMGHDKMYWYQQDPGMELHLIHYSYGVNSTEKGDLSSESTVSRIRTEHFPLTLESARPSHTSQYLCASSELHAGVKTQYFGPGTRLLVL.

V is TRBV7-2 and J is TRBJ2-7, with TRBD1 identical over 9 bases. There are 14 residues in the CDR3. Germline CDR1 and CDR2: SGHTA and FQGNSA. With V trimmed by 2 bases and J by 6 bases, 5 bases remained unmatched. CDR3: CASSLRDRVVEQYF. The DNA for the CDR3 is TGTGCCAGCAGCTTACGGGACAGGGTAGTCGAGCAGTACTTC.

The chain is built from TRBV3-1 (or the pseudogene TRBV3-2) and TRBJ2-5; TRBD1 might be the D (6 bases). Germline CDR1 reads LGHDT; CDR2 reads YNNKEL (reference sequence). Trimming took off 1 base at V and 2 bases at J, with 11 bases between the two ends. The length of the CDR3 is 15 residues. The CDR3: CASSQVNGQQETQYF. The CDR3 DNA is TGTGCCAGCAGCCAAGTGAATGGACAGCAAGAGACCCAGTACTTC.

The rearrangement links TRBV20-1 to TRBJ2-3, with a weak D call TRBD2 (5 bases). This CDR3 spans 11 amino acids. Germline V gene data show CDR1 as DFQATT and CDR2 as SNEGSKA (reference sequence). Trimming took 5 bases from V and 4 from J, leaving 7 bases between them. CDR3 nucleotide sequence: TGCAGTGCTGGACTTTCAGATACGCAGTATTTT. This translates into CSAGLSDTQYF.

V is TRBV29-1 and J is TRBJ2-7; D is undetermined. Trimming pared 6 bases from V and 4 bases from J, leaving 16 bases between. Germline V CDR1 and CDR2: SQVTM, ANQGSEA. The CDR3 is made up of 13 amino acids. CDR3 nucleotides: TGCAGCGTATTGGGTGCCGCAGCGTACGAGCAGTACTTC. Protein: CSVLGAAAYEQYF.

V usage is TRBV10-3 and J usage is TRBJ1-1; unclear D gene. Germline assignment: CDR1 ENHRY and CDR2 SYGVKD. The CDR3 runs 15 residues. Trimming left V 0 bases short and J 1 base short, with 9 bases between. CDR3 residues: CAISESAGTNTEAFF. The CDR3 DNA reads as TGTGCCATCAGTGAGTCGGCGGGTACGAACACTGAAGCTTTCTTT.

The rearrangement joins TRBV19 to TRBJ2-3; 13 bases are a match to TRBD2. J was trimmed by 0 bases and V by 9 bases; bases with no gene match: 18. Germline CDR1 is LNHDA and CDR2 is SQIVND (reference sequence). There are 20 residues in the CDR3. The CDR3 here is CASRRLAGGVKSASTDTQYF. The CDR3, as DNA: TGTGCCAGCCGAAGACTAGCGGGGGGCGTTAAGAGCGCTAGCACAGATACGCAGTATTTT.

The chain combines TRBV7-3 with TRBJ2-3; 7 nucleotides agree with TRBD2. The V segment lost 4 bases and the J segment 6 bases; nucleotides outside the gene matches: 7. Germline CDR1 SGHTA, CDR2 FQGTGA. The CDR3 is made up of 14 amino acids. The CDR3 DNA follows: TGTGCCAGCAGCTCCTCGGGACTACCGGATACGCAGTATTTT. It codes for CASSSSGLPDTQYF.

This chain uses TRBV7-6 with TRBJ1-2, with 9 bases aligning to TRBD1. V shed 3 bases, J shed 5 bases, and the junction held 10 bases outside the gene matches. Germline CDR1 SGHVS, CDR2 FNYEAQ. The CDR3 has 16 residues. CDR3 residues: CASSFSRGQGDYGYTF. DNA of the CDR3: TGTGCCAGCAGCTTTTCTCGGGGACAGGGTGATTATGGCTACACCTTC. The full variable domain, with the rest looked up from reference TRBV7-6 and TRBJ1-2, is GAGVSQSPRYKVTKRGQDVALRCDPISGHVSLYWYRQALGQGPEFLTYFNYEAQQDKSGLPNDRFSAERPEGSISTLTIQRTEQRDSAMYRCASSFSRGQGDYGYTFGSGTRLTVV.

The CDR3 sequence is CAISEGLQNTEAFF. The CDR3 region has the DNA TGTGCCATCAGTGAGGGACTGCAGAACACTGAAGCTTTCTTT. J is TRBJ1-1 and V is TRBV10-3; no definite D call. Deletions cut 2 bases from V and 1 base from J, with 8 bases between. CDR1 ENHRY and CDR2 SYGVKD come from the germline V gene. The CDR3 is 14 amino acids.

The rearrangement joins TRBV19 to TRBJ1-5; maybe TRBD1 (6 bases). Germline lookup yields CDR1 LNHDA and CDR2 SQIVND (reference sequence). The CDR3 contains 15 residues. V lost 3 bases and J 4 bases, leaving 13 bases between the germline ends. As DNA, the CDR3 is TGTGCCAGTAGTATGAGGCGGCAGGGGAATCAGCCCCAGCATTTT. It translates to CASSMRRQGNQPQHF. The entire variable domain, with the rest obtained from reference TRBV19 and TRBJ1-5, is as follows: DGGITQSPKYLFRKEGQNVTLSCEQNLNHDAMYWYRQDPGQGLRLIYYSQIVNDFQKGDIAEGYSVSREKKESFPLTVTSAQKNPTAFYLCASSMRRQGNQPQHFGDGTRLSIL.

This clone appeared a single time. The chain recombines TRBV9 with TRBJ2-1, with D perhaps matching TRBD2 (5 bases). Germline CDR1 is SGDLS and CDR2 is YYNGEE. The germline V and J ends were trimmed by 4 bases and 3 bases, with 14 bases remaining between them. The CDR3 covers 15 residues. CDR3 loop: CASSTPGKHYNEQFF. The CDR3 DNA sequence: TGTGCCAGCAGCACCCCCGGGAAGCACTACAATGAGCAGTTCTTC.

The rearrangement joins TRBV28 to TRBJ1-5; D remains unclear. Germline V lookup: CDR1 MDHEN, CDR2 SYDVKM. Trimming left V 1 base short and J 6 bases short, with 7 bases between. This CDR3 spans 13 amino acids. CDR3 nucleotides: TGTGCCAGCAGTTTATCCGGGGTTCAGCCCCAGCATTTT. Amino acids: CASSLSGVQPQHF.

The J gene is TRBJ1-1, the V gene TRBV5-4, with TRBD1 identical over 10 bases. V gave up 0 bases and J gave up 1 base; unmatched junction bases: 0. Germline-derived CDR1 and CDR2 are SGHNT and YYREEE (reference sequence). The CDR3 is 15 residues long. The CDR3 sequence: CASSLGQGANTEAFF. DNA of the CDR3: TGTGCCAGCAGCTTGGGACAGGGGGCGAACACTGAAGCTTTCTTT.

The V call is TRBV18, the J call TRBJ1-1; unclear D gene. V was cut by 1 base and J by 0 bases, with 9 bases left in between. The CDR3 runs to 15 residues. Germline values: CDR1 KGHSH, CDR2 LQKENI. DNA for the CDR3: TGTGCCAGCTCACCACGGAGAGCCATGAACACTGAAGCTTTCTTT. Protein sequence: CASSPRRAMNTEAFF. Combining the CDR3 with reference TRBV18 and TRBJ1-1 gives the whole variable domain NAGVMQNPRHLVRRRGQEARLRCSPMKGHSHVYWYRQLPEEGLKFMVYLQKENIIDESGMPKERFSAEFPKEGPSILRIQQVVRGDSAAYFCASSPRRAMNTEAFFGQGTRLTVV.

The genes are TRBV29-1 and TRBJ2-7; 8 bases fit TRBD1. Trimming cost V 4 bases and J 2 bases; bases outside gene matches: 13. Germline-derived CDR1 and CDR2 are SQVTM and ANQGSEA. This CDR3 contains 16 residues. This chain's CDR3 is CSVGPGGGVGTYEQYF. In nucleotides, the CDR3 is TGCAGCGTTGGTCCAGGGGGCGGAGTGGGGACCTACGAGCAGTACTTC.

The CDR3 coding sequence is TGTGCCAGCAGCCTACGGGCAGGGAGGGGAATTTCACCCCTCCACTTT. Its protein product is CASSLRAGRGISPLHF. V gene TRBV5-8 combines with J gene TRBJ1-6; tentatively, D is TRBD1 (5 bases). V dropped 4 bases and J dropped 9 bases, with 20 bases sitting between them. Germline lookup yields CDR1 SGHTS and CDR2 YDEGEE. This CDR3 is 16 amino acids long.

This chain uses TRBV5-1 with TRBJ2-7; TRBD1 agrees at 9 bases. Germline CDR1 is SGHRS and CDR2 is YFSETQ. CDR3 length equals 13 residues. The V gene end was trimmed by 4 bases and the J gene end by 7 bases; junction bases not matched to a gene: 6. For the CDR3, the DNA is TGCGCCAGCAGCGAACAGGGGGCGAGGGAGCAGTACTTC. It translates to CASSEQGAREQYF. The entire variable domain, with the rest obtained from reference TRBV5-1 and TRBJ2-7, is as follows: KAGVTQTPRYLIKTRGQQVTLSCSPISGHRSVSWYQQTPGQGLQFLFEYFSETQRNKGNFPGRFSGRQFSNSRSEMNVSTLELGDSALYLCASSEQGAREQYFGPGTRLTVT.

This chain joins TRBV5-4 and TRBJ2-3; 11 bases align to TRBD2. Trimming at V came to 0 bases and at J to 4 bases, leaving 7 bases not matched to a gene. From germline, CDR1 is SGHNT and CDR2 YYREEE (reference sequence). This CDR3 contains 17 residues. In nucleotides, the CDR3 is TGTGCCAGCAGCTTGGATATAGCGGGAGGGACTGCAGATACGCAGTATTTT. Its translation: CASSLDIAGGTADTQYF. The full variable domain, its missing parts supplied by reference TRBV5-4 and TRBJ2-3, is ETGVTQSPTHLIKTRGQQVTLRCSSQSGHNTVSWYQQALGQGPQFIFQYYREEENGRGNFPPRFSGLQFPNYSSELNVNALELDDSALYLCASSLDIAGGTADTQYFGPGTRLTVL.

This clone occurred once. The chain couples TRBV2 to TRBJ1-4; TRBD1 matches 7 bases. From germline, CDR1 is SNHLY and CDR2 FYNNEI. Trimming cost V 4 bases and J 4 bases; bases outside gene matches: 6. The CDR3 runs to 15 residues. This CDR3 is CASSVRDSFNEKLFF. In nucleotides, the CDR3 is TGTGCCAGCAGTGTCAGGGACAGTTTTAATGAAAAACTGTTTTTT.

For the CDR3, the DNA is TGCGCCAGCAGTCAATGGGAGGGTGGCAATCAGCCCCAGCATTTT. Its translation: CASSQWEGGNQPQHF. The J gene is TRBJ1-5, the V gene TRBV23-1; D is unclear. TRBV23-1 is filed as an ORF, its function uncertain. The CDR3 is 15 amino acids. Trimming left V 1 base short and J 2 bases short, with 9 bases between.

V gene TRBV9 combines with J gene TRBJ2-5, with a tentative D call TRBD2 (5 bases). V lost 0 bases and J lost 1, with 10 bases in between. The CDR3 spans 15 residues. Germline lookup yields CDR1 SGDLS and CDR2 YYNGEE. This CDR3 is CASSVAGGSQETQYF. Written as DNA, the CDR3 is TGTGCCAGCAGCGTAGCTGGAGGCAGCCAAGAGACCCAGTACTTC.

The chain uses TRBV20-1 and TRBJ1-6, with 7 bases that match TRBD1. This CDR3 has 14 residues. J gave up 7 bases and V 3 bases, and 6 bases lay outside the gene matches. Per germline, CDR1 DFQATT and CDR2 SNEGSKA (reference sequence). This chain's CDR3 is CSASPGQQNSPLHF. CDR3 bases: TGCAGTGCTAGTCCGGGACAGCAAAATTCACCCCTCCACTTT.

V usage is TRBV4-3 and J usage is TRBJ2-3; D is unresolved. V lost 0 bases to trimming and J lost 4 bases, with 5 bases between them. Germline values: CDR1 LGHNA, CDR2 YSLEER. This CDR3 comprises 13 residues. The CDR3 nucleotides read TGCGCCAGCAGCCAAGATCGGTCAGATACGCAGTATTTT. Translation gives CASSQDRSDTQYF.

The V call is TRBV6-5, the J call TRBJ2-5; 11 nucleotides align to TRBD2. The CDR3 length is 13 residues. With 6 bases clipped from V and 12 bases from J, the junction kept 9 bases outside the gene matches. Per germline, CDR1 MNHEY and CDR2 SVGAGI. CDR3 coding DNA: TGTGCCAGCAGCCTCGGACAGGGACTAGCGGAGTACTTC. This encodes CASSLGQGLAEYF.

The chain carries TRBV7-2 and TRBJ2-2; 8 positions agree with TRBD2. V trimming: 3 bases; J trimming: 6 bases; junction bases outside the gene matches: 12. The CDR3 length is 17 residues. CDR1 SGHTA and CDR2 FQGNSA come from the germline V gene. The CDR3 nucleotides are TGTGCCAGCAGCTTGTGGTCTGGACTAGCTTATTCCGGGGAGCTGTTTTTT. This translates into CASSLWSGLAYSGELFF.